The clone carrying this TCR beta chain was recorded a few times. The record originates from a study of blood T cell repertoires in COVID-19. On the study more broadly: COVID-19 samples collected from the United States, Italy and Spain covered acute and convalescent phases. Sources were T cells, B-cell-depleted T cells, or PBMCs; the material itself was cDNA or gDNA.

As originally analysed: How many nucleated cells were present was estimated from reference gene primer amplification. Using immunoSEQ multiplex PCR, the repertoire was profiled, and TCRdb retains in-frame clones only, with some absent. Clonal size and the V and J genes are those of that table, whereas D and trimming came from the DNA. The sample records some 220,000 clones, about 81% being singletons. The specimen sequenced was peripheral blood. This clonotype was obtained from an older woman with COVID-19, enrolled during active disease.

For the CDR3, the DNA is TGTGCCAGCGCGATGAGGAGGACAGATACGCAGTATTTT. The encoded protein is CASAMRRTDTQYF. This rearrangement joins TRBV27 to TRBJ2-3, with D tentatively TRBD2 (5 bases). Germline V lookup: CDR1 MNHEY, CDR2 SMNVEV (reference sequence). The CDR3 contains 13 residues. The ends were cut back, 8 bases at V and 3 bases at J, with 12 bases in the middle.